In this sample, the clone carrying this T cell receptor (beta chain) turned up many times. The antigen is not known. The CDR3 runs to 15 residues. Germline V gene lookup returns CDR1 SEHNR and CDR2 FQNEAQ (reference sequence). V was clipped by 2 bases and J by 0 bases, with 9 bases between them. Naive CD8 libraries used 20,000 to 1,000,000 sorted cells and 10%, 30% or 50% RNA. In preparing bulk TCR libraries, previously described methods and listed TCR primers were used. TCRdb re-analysed the PCR reads in MiXCR, keeping a single row per CDR3 protein. The repertoire holds some 93,000 distinct CDR3 sequences, 21% seen once, with about 0.95% in the top ten. This sample is drawn from a study of molecular identifiers for immune sequencing clone quantification. Notes on the study in general: Barcodes shared by identical TCR molecules could lead to underestimated sizes of highly expanded clones.

V and J are TRBV7-9 and TRBJ2-3; D gene ambiguous. The receptor comes from a human donor in good health. Some libraries in this study had Jurkat cell RNA spiked in. The sequenced material came from naive CD8+ T cells from blood, with Jurkat cell RNA spiked in. Subset indicated: FACS-sorted CD8+CD4-CCR7+CD45RA+ naive T cells. CDR3 loop: CASSLRRMSTDTQYF. CDR3 DNA: TGTGCCAGCAGCTTACGCCGAATGAGCACAGATACGCAGTATTTT.